The clone carrying this T cell receptor (beta chain) was seen at least ten times. The CDR3 contains 15 residues. The germline V and J ends were trimmed by 3 bases and 3 bases, with 14 bases remaining between them. Looked up from germline, CDR1 is KGHSH and CDR2 is LQKENI. MiXCR, run by TCRdb on the reads, gives a single entry per CDR3 protein. The data contain under 250,000 distinct CDR3 sequences, less than 35% of them singletons. The entry originates in a study of kidney transplant recipient with SARS-CoV-2 infection. The J gene is TRBJ1-1, the V gene TRBV18, with D perhaps matching TRBD1 (6 bases). Material: a blood sample, obtained at baseline and around day 120 from a kidney transplant recipient. The receptor was derived from a male patient aged 25 to 39 who had COVID-19 and was a kidney transplant recipient. Some T cells could come from the graft donor. The DNA of the CDR3 is TGTGCCAGCTCACCCCAAGGGGGGGGCGACACTGAAGCTTTCTTT. It is translated as CASSPQGGGDTEAFF.